Listed below are T cell receptor beta chains from one sample, sequenced in a study of blood T cell repertoires in COVID-19. Generated by immunoSEQ multiplex PCR, the TCRdb table keeps only in-frame clones and is missing some. This sample yields approximately 240,000 clones, of which around four fifths are seen a single time; less than 6.5% belongs to the top ten. The sample comprised peripheral blood. These receptors originate from an older woman who had recovered from COVID-19. The CDR3 runs from the conserved cysteine through the conserved F or W.

TRBJ2-2	TRBV29-1	CSAQDSRTSTGELFF
TRBJ1-3	TRBV24-1	CATSDHRGRDGNTIYF
TRBJ2-3	TRBV11-1	CASSLGIAGSTDTQYF
TRBJ1-2	TRBV15	CATSRRTTGDGYTF
TRBJ2-7	TRBV7-2	CASSLVFSSYEQYF
TRBJ1-6	TRBV20-1	CSATDRLGGSNSPLHF
TRBJ1-2	TRBV27	CASSRDLQGAGGYTF
TRBJ1-6	TRBV5-1	CASRKGQVNSPLHF
TRBJ1-2	TRBV7-2	CASSGDSIYGYTF
TRBJ2-1	TRBV20-1	CSASPGTGPHEQFF
TRBJ1-2	TRBV15	CAIPGQGSHGYTF
TRBJ2-5	TRBV4-1	CASSHEPPVGGGFQETQYF
TRBJ1-1	TRBV7-9	CASSHRDRVTEAFF
TRBJ2-7	TRBV15	CATSRSRPGQGGEQYF
TRBJ2-1	TRBV9	CASSVGGLAGENEQFF
TRBJ1-5	TRBV19	CASSITGTGNQPQHF
TRBJ1-5	TRBV4-3	CASSQGLAQPQHF
TRBJ1-6	TRBV5-1	CASSEGLGGNSPLHF
TRBJ2-5	TRBV29-1	CSVGGGSGETQYF
TRBJ2-5	TRBV10-3	CASGTSGGRGETQYF
TRBJ1-5	TRBV19	CASSIATSRGPGNQPQHF
TRBJ1-3	TRBV5-4	CASSLGYGAGNTIYF
TRBJ2-1	TRBV12-3/TRBV12-4	CASSLLGPGEQFF
TRBJ2-3	TRBV5-1	CASSPVEWRGIRDTQYF
TRBJ2-1	TRBV5-1	CASSLAEGSYNEQFF
TRBJ2-1	TRBV27	CASTPLAGGFSYNEQFF
TRBJ1-1	TRBV5-1	CASSPRGGGAPEAFF
TRBJ2-5	TRBV7-9	CASSEISGLRTQYF
TRBJ2-2	TRBV4-2	CASSLKAGDRGNGELFF
TRBJ1-4	TRBV2	CASHRGANEKLFF
TRBJ2-7	TRBV27	CASSPPPSSGSSYEQYF
TRBJ1-6	TRBV2	CASTGQGNNSPLHF
TRBJ2-5	TRBV6-2/TRBV6-3	CASSLAVQETQYF
TRBJ2-1	TRBV14	CASSQDLVVLRNEQFF
TRBJ1-2	TRBV29-1	CSVEKGQGNYGYTF
TRBJ2-5	TRBV7-2	CASSLGAGSQETQYF
TRBJ2-7	TRBV2	CASVPVFSGEQYF
TRBJ1-1	TRBV2	CASSEALPGGLTEAFF
TRBJ2-3	TRBV12-3/TRBV12-4	CASSRTVDTQYF
TRBJ2-5	TRBV5-8	CASSLTGVETQYF
TRBJ2-6	TRBV27	CASRRQVNRGANVLTF
TRBJ2-7	TRBV12-3/TRBV12-4	CASSLGGEQYF
TRBJ1-6	TRBV5-1	CATRLTGSRNSPLHF
TRBJ1-1	TRBV5-1	CASSLWGDSATEAFF
TRBJ1-2	TRBV4-3	CASSQAMTGSWSYTF
TRBJ2-1	TRBV15	CATSRGSGGLYNEQFF
TRBJ2-7	TRBV7-9	CASSYPVGAYEQYF
TRBJ2-2	TRBV5-4	CASSRVAGELFF
TRBJ1-1	TRBV18	CASSKGQGMNTEAFF
TRBJ1-5	TRBV6-6	CASSYDTGGTQPQHF
TRBJ2-5	TRBV5-1	CASSLRTSGGQETQYF
TRBJ2-5	TRBV5-6	CASSLPGGGETQYF
TRBJ2-3	TRBV5-6	CASSLVRPTDTQYF
TRBJ2-3	TRBV6-5	CASSYLSSLDTQYF
TRBJ2-7	TRBV28	CASSIPGSSYEQYF